This T cell receptor beta chain was identified during a study of regulatory T cells in long-lasting Graves disease. Study summary: Prior antithyroid drug treatment in newly diagnosed Graves' patients lasted under 3 months. Findings of the study overall: A greater number of public clonotypes (roughly 2,800) was shared by persistent patients than by new patients (approximately 880). Persistent disease samples used TRBV28, TRBJ1-2 and TRBJ2-5 preferentially. Possibly, accuracy suffered from the small sample size.

This clonotype has a count of ten or more. What it recognizes is unknown. The sample's time point: newly diagnosed GD, antithyroid drugs for less than 3 months. PBMCs were the source of the RNA used for TCR sequencing. Trimming left V 7 bases short and J 11 bases short, with 26 bases between. Germline CDR1 is SGHNT and CDR2 is YENEEA. CDR3 length: 15 amino acids. CDR3-region Arm-PCR and iRepertoire HTBI primers produced the TCR beta libraries. TCRdb re-called the multiplex PCR reads through MiXCR, storing one row per CDR3 protein. The table lists over 200,000 distinct CDR3 sequences, about 18% of them singletons.

This clonotype originated in a female donor with Graves disease. This chain joins TRBV11-3 and TRBJ1-1; a possible D gene is TRBD1 (5 bases). This specimen consisted of peripheral blood mononuclear cells (PBMCs), obtained at new diagnosis, from a patient treated with antithyroid drugs. The CDR3 is CASTYYGGEASRAFF. The CDR3 coding sequence is TGTGCCAGCACCTATTATGGGGGGGAGGCCAGTCGTGCTTTCTTT.